The 29 T cell receptor beta chains in this list originate from one sample, sequenced in a study of post-analysis software for immune sequencing data (dated by TCRdb to between 2014 and 2016). The label giving this sample's time point can be read as: second blood draw from one MS patient after hematopoietic stem cell transplantation. Libraries were prepared through PCR. Sequencing used an Illumina HiSeq 2500. To reduce PCR and sequencing biases, unique molecular identifiers were incorporated into the TCR beta cDNA libraries. TCRdb trimmed the raw reads at Q25, called clones with MiXCR and kept productive beta chains. Rows with one shared CDR3 protein collapse into an entry with the most common genes and DNA. The table for this sample lists under 200,000 distinct CDR3 sequences; about 37% of them were counted only once. The biggest ten clones account for around 30% of the sample. Here the sequenced sample was blood, taken after autologous hematopoietic stem cell transplantation. The receptors originated from a girl aged 10-17 years with multiple sclerosis. Donor details come from another sample of the same person, matched by shared clones.

The V call is TRBV7-3, the J call TRBJ1-2; weak D call: TRBD1 (5 bases). With 7 bases removed from V and 6 bases from J, the gap between germline ends came to 18 bases. Germline CDR1 is SGHTA and CDR2 is FQGTGA. The CDR3 is 14 residues long. CDR3 residues: CASTIELQDNGYTF. The CDR3, as DNA: TGTGCCAGCACCATAGAACTACAGGATAATGGCTACACCTTC.

The J gene is TRBJ2-1, the V gene TRBV7-9; tentatively, D is TRBD2 (6 bases). Germline loops: CDR1 SEHNR, CDR2 FQNEAQ (reference sequence). The CDR3 is 15 amino acids. V lost 3 bases, J lost 2 bases, and 11 bases lay in between. The CDR3 is CASSFGGRPYNEQFF. For the CDR3, the DNA is TGTGCCAGCAGCTTTGGGGGGAGGCCCTACAATGAGCAGTTCTTC.

Here the CDR3 DNA reads TGTGCCTGGAGTGTACTAGCGGGAGGAACCGGGGAGCTGTTTTTT. Its translation: CAWSVLAGGTGELFF. The V and J genes are TRBV30 and TRBJ2-2; 12 bases agree with TRBD2. The germline V gene encodes CDR1 GTSNPN and CDR2 SVGIG (reference sequence). This CDR3 is built from 15 residues. The J segment lost 5 bases and the V segment lost 0 bases, leaving 1 base of the junction unmatched.

V and J are TRBV20-1 and TRBJ2-5; D uncertain. This CDR3 is built from 12 residues. Germline-derived CDR1 and CDR2 are DFQATT and SNEGSKA (reference sequence). The ends were cut back, 7 bases at V and 2 bases at J, with 11 bases in the middle. CDR3 coding DNA: TGCAGTGTCAGAGGAGTACAAGAGACCCAGTACTTC. As protein: CSVRGVQETQYF.

This clonotype showed up many times. The rearrangement links TRBV12-3 or TRBV12-4 to TRBJ1-2; 8 bases match TRBD1. CDR3 size: 14 residues. V shed 5 bases, J shed 8 bases, and the junction held 10 bases outside the gene matches. DNA for the CDR3: TGTGCCAGCAGTATGCAGTGGACAGGGAGAGGCTACACCTTC. Translated: CASSMQWTGRGYTF.

This clonotype was seen more than once but under ten times. V usage is TRBV5-1 and J usage is TRBJ2-1, with TRBD2 matching 9 bases. CDR3 length: 15 residues. V was pared by 4 bases and J by 7 bases, with 9 bases of the junction left unmatched. The germline V gene has CDR1 SGHRS and CDR2 YFSETQ. The CDR3 loop is CASSLGTSKANEQFF. In DNA form, the CDR3 reads TGCGCCAGCAGCCTCGGGACTAGCAAGGCGAATGAGCAGTTCTTC.

The CDR3 region has the DNA TGCAGTGCTAGGACCCGCCCCGGCGAGCAGTACTTC. Translating gives CSARTRPGEQYF. The J gene is TRBJ2-7, the V gene TRBV20-1; D is undetermined. From germline, CDR1 is DFQATT and CDR2 SNEGSKA (reference sequence). The CDR3 length is 12 residues. The germline V and J ends were trimmed by 3 bases and 6 bases, with 12 bases remaining between them.

Comment on this clonotype: A read error may be the cause here, since a much bigger clone is one base away. The J gene is TRBJ2-1, the V gene TRBV24-1; 11 nucleotides line up with TRBD1. Looked up from germline, CDR1 is KGHDR and CDR2 is SFDVKD. The CDR3 extends over 16 amino acids. The V segment lost 3 bases and the J segment 6 bases; nucleotides outside the gene matches: 6. The CDR3 DNA is TGTGCCACCAGTGATGGGGGACAGGGGGGGTGCAATGAGCAGTTCTTC. Its protein product is CATSDGGQGGCNEQFF.

This chain uses TRBV4-1 with TRBJ2-1; 8 nucleotides align to TRBD1. The germline CDR1 and CDR2 sequences are MGHRA and YSYEKL. The CDR3 consists of 14 residues. The ends lost 4 bases at V and 7 bases at J; junction bases unmatched: 6. CDR3 coding DNA: TGCGCCAGCAGCCCCCGGGGACAGGATAATGAGCAGTTCTTC. Its protein product is CASSPRGQDNEQFF.

This rearrangement joins TRBV6-2 or TRBV6-3 to TRBJ2-1, with D tentatively TRBD2 (5 bases). Trimming pared 6 bases from V and 6 bases from J, leaving 15 bases between. The CDR3 length is 14 residues. The germline gives CDR1 MNHEY, CDR2 SVGEGT. The CDR3 region is CASSRVSDGNEQFF. The CDR3 DNA reads as TGTGCCAGCAGCAGAGTTAGCGATGGCAATGAGCAGTTCTTC.

The sample holds a few counts of this clonotype. The genes are TRBV13 and TRBJ2-5; D gene unclear. Germline V gives CDR1 PRHDT, CDR2 FYEKMQ (reference sequence). V lost 5 bases and J 4 bases, leaving 14 bases between the germline ends. The CDR3 covers 14 residues. The CDR3 bases are TGTGCCAGCAGCCCACCTGGACGGCCAGAGACCCAGTACTTC. This encodes CASSPPGRPETQYF.

This clonotype was seen a few times. This chain uses TRBV6-5 with TRBJ2-7; possible D gene TRBD2, 6 bases. Trimming took 6 bases from V and 3 from J, leaving 9 bases between them. This CDR3 spans 12 amino acids. Germline CDR1 MNHEY, CDR2 SVGAGI. This CDR3 is CASRGRDYEQYF. The CDR3 nucleotides read TGTGCCAGCAGAGGGCGGGACTACGAGCAGTACTTC.

For this clonotype: One end of the junction is discordant with germline, which a read error may explain. The genes are TRBV6-2 or TRBV6-3 and TRBJ1-2; D gene unclear. This CDR3 region has 15 residues. CDR1 is MNHEY and CDR2 is SVGEGT in the germline V gene. CDR3 protein: CVSSYSIAGSGGYTF. The DNA for the CDR3 is TGTGTCAGCAGTTACTCGATCGCGGGATCTGGAGGCTACACCTTC.

This clonotype showed up just a few times. This chain uses TRBV29-1 with TRBJ2-5; 13 bases line up with TRBD2. Per germline, CDR1 SQVTM and CDR2 ANQGSEA. V dropped 6 bases and J dropped 5; count of bases not matched to a gene: 18. The CDR3 is made up of 18 amino acids. The CDR3 DNA sequence: TGCAGCGTCCCACCCATGACTAGCGGGAGGCCCGGGGCCGAGACCCAGTACTTC. This sequence encodes CSVPPMTSGRPGAETQYF.

Only a few counts were recorded for this clonotype. The CDR3 nucleotides read TGCGCCAGCAGCTTGAGGGCTAGCGGTCCTCTCTACGAGCAGTACTTC. Translating gives CASSLRASGPLYEQYF. J is TRBJ2-7 and V is TRBV5-1; TRBD2 matches 7 bases. There are 16 residues in the CDR3. Per germline, CDR1 SGHRS and CDR2 YFSETQ. Trimming removed 1 base from V and 3 bases from J; junction bases left unmatched: 10.

This clonotype was seen a single time. It is likely a read error, because the conserved phenylalanine at the end of the CDR3 is missing. The gene calls are TRBV28 and TRBJ1-5; D may be TRBD1 (5 bases). The CDR3 has 14 amino acids. Looked up from germline, CDR1 is MDHEN and CDR2 is SYDVKM. Deletions cut 4 bases from V and 6 bases from J, with 13 bases between. The CDR3 here is CASSSTGWAQPQHL. As DNA, the CDR3 is TGTGCCAGCAGTTCTACAGGTTGGGCTCAGCCCCAGCATTTG.

The gene calls are TRBV5-1 and TRBJ1-1; D gene ambiguous. CDR1 and CDR2 from the germline V gene are SGHRS and YFSETQ. CDR3 size: 13 residues. V was cut by 2 bases and J by 6 bases, with 11 bases left in between. The CDR3 region has the DNA TGCGCCAGCAGCTTTACGGGAGGCGCTGAAGCTTTCTTT. Translating gives CASSFTGGAEAFF. The complete variable domain, with remaining parts taken from reference TRBV5-1 and TRBJ1-1, reads KAGVTQTPRYLIKTRGQQVTLSCSPISGHRSVSWYQQTPGQGLQFLFEYFSETQRNKGNFPGRFSGRQFSNSRSEMNVSTLELGDSALYLCASSFTGGAEAFFGQGTRLTVV.

This clonotype was picked up a small number of times. The genes are TRBV7-6 and TRBJ1-1, with D perhaps matching TRBD1 (6 bases). The ends were cut back, 5 bases at V and 4 bases at J, with 14 bases in the middle. The length of the CDR3 is 14 residues. The V gene's germline CDR1 is SGHVS and CDR2 FNYEAQ. CDR3 coding DNA: TGTGCCAGCAGCCTAAGGACAGCGGGCACTGAAGCTTTCTTT. Translating gives CASSLRTAGTEAFF.

The chain employs TRBV24-1 and TRBJ2-1, with 10 bases lining up with TRBD2. Per the germline V gene, CDR1 is KGHDR and CDR2 is SFDVKD. V was pared by 3 bases and J by 3 bases, with 7 bases of the junction left unmatched. This CDR3 is built from 17 residues. In nucleotides, the CDR3 is TGTGCCACCAGTGATCGGGCTAGCGGGAGCGGCTACAATGAGCAGTTCTTC. This codes for CATSDRASGSGYNEQFF.

This clonotype was counted a few times. V gene TRBV6-6 combines with J gene TRBJ2-1, with D perhaps TRBD2 (7 bases). The end of the DNA aligns better with TRBJ2-7, so the J call may be wrong. In germline, CDR1 is MNHNY, CDR2 SVGAGI (reference sequence). CDR3 length: 17 amino acids. In DNA form, the CDR3 reads TGTGCCAGCAGTTACATCTCCCTCGGGGGGCCCTCCTACGAGCAGTACTTC. Translating it yields CASSYISLGGPSYEQYF.

CDR3 loop: CSARDMRVSYGYTF. DNA of the CDR3: TGCAGTGCTAGAGATATGCGGGTTTCGTATGGCTACACCTTC. J is TRBJ1-2 and V is TRBV20-1, with D unclear. Germline V gene sequence: CDR1 DFQATT, CDR2 SNEGSKA (reference sequence). With 0 bases removed from V and 5 bases from J, the gap between germline ends came to 13 bases. This CDR3 comprises 14 residues.

The V and J genes are TRBV20-1 and TRBJ2-1, with 14 bases matching TRBD2. J was trimmed by 0 bases and V by 6 bases; bases with no gene match: 4. Germline CDR1 reads DFQATT; CDR2 reads SNEGSKA (reference sequence). The CDR3 has 16 amino acids. CDR3 DNA sequence: TGCAGTGCGGGACTAGCGGGGGCCAGCTCCTACAATGAGCAGTTCTTC. Protein product: CSAGLAGASSYNEQFF.

V gene TRBV20-1 combines with J gene TRBJ2-1; 10 bases align to TRBD2. The CDR3 runs 14 residues. J lost 9 bases, V lost 6 bases, and 11 bases had no gene match. Germline-derived CDR1 and CDR2 are DFQATT and SNEGSKA (reference sequence). The DNA of the CDR3 is TGCAGTGCCCTCGGACTAGCGGACTTAGGTGAGCAGTTCTTC. Amino acids: CSALGLADLGEQFF.

Remarks on this clonotype: A single base separates this from a much larger clone, so it may be a read error. Here the CDR3 omits its conserved ending phenylalanine or tryptophan, so a read error is the likely source. This chain connects TRBV5-6 to TRBJ1-1; D is uncertain. CDR3 size: 15 residues. Germline loops: CDR1 SGHDT, CDR2 YYEEEE. V gave up 4 bases and J gave up 7 bases, with 20 bases separating them. CDR3 nucleotide sequence: TGTGCCAGCAGCGATCCCGGGTCCTTTCCGGGTGAAGCTTTCTGT. It codes for CASSDPGSFPGEAFC.

The J gene is TRBJ1-2, the V gene TRBV20-1, with D maybe TRBD1 (6 bases). With 6 bases removed from V and 3 bases from J, the gap between germline ends came to 14 bases. This CDR3 comprises 13 residues. Germline CDR1 reads DFQATT; CDR2 reads SNEGSKA (reference sequence). The CDR3 DNA is TGCAGTGCCGCGACAGGCCTGGACTATGGCTACACCTTC. It encodes CSAATGLDYGYTF.

This clonotype was picked up a small number of times. It may be a read error: a sequence one base away is much more abundant. V is TRBV6-5 and J is TRBJ2-7, with a weak D call TRBD2 (6 bases). CDR1 and CDR2 from the germline V gene are MNHEY and SVGAGI. This CDR3 contains 12 residues. The CDR3 is CAGRRGAEEQYF. Here the CDR3 DNA reads TGTGCCGGCAGACGCGGGGCAGAAGAGCAGTACTTC.

The chain has TRBV28 and TRBJ2-7; TRBD2 matches at 9 bases. The CDR3 loop spans 15 amino acids. The junction had 6 bases not matched to a gene; V was cut back by 2 bases and J by 4 bases. Germline V lookup: CDR1 MDHEN, CDR2 SYDVKM. Here the CDR3 DNA reads TGTGCCAGCAGTTTAGGCGGGGGGGGAGAGTACGAGCAGTACTTC. Translated, it gives CASSLGGGGEYEQYF.

Worth noting for this clonotype: Compared with germline, one end of the junction differs, possibly owing to a read error. The chain recombines TRBV7-9 with TRBJ2-5; 9 bases align to TRBD2. CDR3 length: 15 amino acids. Germline CDR1 SEHNR, CDR2 FQNEAQ (reference sequence). CDR3 nucleotide sequence: TGTGCCAGCAGCTGGGTAGCGGGAGCGTATGAGACCCAGGACTTC. Its translation: CASSWVAGAYETQDF.

This clonotype came up a few times. J is TRBJ2-1 and V is TRBV7-9, with 7 bases fitting TRBD2. This CDR3 has 19 residues. In germline, CDR1 is SEHNR, CDR2 FQNEAQ (reference sequence). J lost 4 bases, V lost 5 bases, and 20 bases had no gene match. For the CDR3, the DNA is TGTGCCAGCAGCCAAAAAAAGTTAATGGCGGGAGCAGGGTACAATGAGCAGTTCTTC. It yields the protein CASSQKKLMAGAGYNEQFF.